The clone carrying this T cell receptor beta chain appeared once. Its specificity is not known. The data are from a study of cytomegalovirus exposure and HLA in healthy donors. The study's findings and limits: Specificity of three CMV-associated chains for CMV antigens was verified in vitro.

A 120-subject validation cohort, separate from the roughly 700-subject first cohort, supplied the donors. The CDR3 runs to 12 residues. V lost 6 bases to trimming and J lost 5 bases; unmatched junction nucleotides: 4. Germline lookup yields CDR1 MNHNY and CDR2 SVGAGI (reference sequence). Assay: immunoSEQ multiplex PCR; the TCRdb copy retains only in-frame clones and omits some. Of around 60,000 clones in the sample, approximately 95% were seen once. This chain connects TRBV6-6 to TRBJ2-7; TRBD2 matches at 7 bases. Sequenced sample: PBMCs. The TCR comes from a woman younger than 35 in good health and CMV-seronegative. The CDR3 here is CASSPLAHEQYF. The CDR3, as DNA: TGTGCCAGCAGCCCACTAGCGCACGAGCAGTACTTC.